Each of the 28 T cell receptor beta chains below was sequenced from the same sample in a study of blood T cell repertoires in COVID-19. The protocol was immunoSEQ multiplex PCR, while the TCRdb copy is restricted to in-frame clones and leaves out a portion. The table lists fewer than 250,000 clones, approximately 91% of them singletons. Sequencing was carried out using peripheral blood. The receptors stem from a man between 60 and 75 years old who had recovered from COVID-19.

This clone was seen just once. The V gene is TRBV2, the J gene TRBJ1-2; the D gene is possibly TRBD1 (5 bases). V was clipped by 2 bases and J by 4 bases, with 14 bases between them. Germline lookup yields CDR1 SNHLY and CDR2 FYNNEI. The CDR3 contains 15 residues. The CDR3 region is CASSEQATALYGYTF. In nucleotides, the CDR3 is TGTGCCAGCAGTGAACAAGCGACAGCTCTCTATGGCTACACCTTC. The full variable domain, in which reference TRBV2 and TRBJ1-2 provide the parts outside the CDR3, is EPEVTQTPSHQVTQMGQEVILRCVPISNHLYFYWYRQILGQKVEFLVSFYNNEISEKSEIFDDQFSVERPDGSNFTLKIRSTKLEDSAMYFCASSEQATALYGYTFGSGTRLTVV.

The chain is built from TRBV7-2 and TRBJ2-7; 7 nucleotides align to TRBD2. Germline V gene lookup returns CDR1 SGHTA and CDR2 FQGNSA. The trim removed 1 base at V and 0 bases at J, leaving 3 bases unmatched. The CDR3 has 15 residues. The chain's CDR3 is CASSLVSGNSYEQYF. The CDR3 nucleotides read TGTGCCAGCAGCTTAGTGAGCGGGAACTCCTACGAGCAGTACTTC.

This chain connects TRBV5-6 to TRBJ2-3, with D possibly being TRBD1 (8 bases). The germline V gene encodes CDR1 SGHDT and CDR2 YYEEEE. The CDR3 is made up of 18 amino acids. With 4 bases removed from V and 0 bases from J, the gap between germline ends came to 21 bases. The CDR3 protein is CASSKRRTGRGSTDTQYF. The CDR3 nucleotides are TGTGCCAGCAGCAAGAGGAGGACAGGGAGGGGTAGCACAGATACGCAGTATTTT.

For the CDR3, the DNA is TGCGCCAGCAGCTTCGGGACCGCGTCCCGGGGGGAGACCCAGTACTTC. It is translated as CASSFGTASRGETQYF. The chain couples TRBV5-1 to TRBJ2-5; D is possibly TRBD2 (6 bases). The CDR3 runs to 16 residues. V was cut by 2 bases and J by 5 bases, with 19 bases left in between. Germline lookup yields CDR1 SGHRS and CDR2 YFSETQ. Full variable domain (missing parts from reference TRBV5-1 and TRBJ2-5): KAGVTQTPRYLIKTRGQQVTLSCSPISGHRSVSWYQQTPGQGLQFLFEYFSETQRNKGNFPGRFSGRQFSNSRSEMNVSTLELGDSALYLCASSFGTASRGETQYFGPGTRLLVL.

J is TRBJ2-5 and V is TRBV7-2, with TRBD2 identical over 13 bases. This CDR3 comprises 16 residues. J gave up 1 base and V 6 bases, and 5 bases lay outside the gene matches. CDR1 is SGHTA, CDR2 FQGNSA, per germline. The CDR3 is CASSRTSGGSQETQYF. CDR3 sequence (DNA): TGTGCCAGCAGTAGGACTAGCGGGGGTAGCCAAGAGACCCAGTACTTC.

A few counts support this clone. The chain uses TRBV14 and TRBJ1-6; 7 bases are a match to TRBD1. The CDR3 has 16 amino acids. The germline CDR1 and CDR2 sequences are SGHDN and FVKESK. V trimming: 1 base; J trimming: 0 bases; junction bases outside the gene matches: 0. CDR3 DNA sequence: TGTGCCAGCAGCCAAGCAGGGGGCTCCTATAATTCACCCCTCCACTTT. This gives the protein CASSQAGGSYNSPLHF.

The chain links TRBV29-1 to TRBJ2-7; 8 nucleotides align to TRBD1. Germline values: CDR1 SQVTM, CDR2 ANQGSEA. The length of the CDR3 is 13 residues. Germline trimming cut 7 bases from V and 6 bases from J; bases unmatched to any gene: 11. The CDR3 coding sequence is TGCAGCGCGGGGACAGGCACCCGTGTCGAGCAGTACTTC. This sequence encodes CSAGTGTRVEQYF.

This chain links TRBV7-3 with TRBJ2-3; 9 nucleotides match TRBD2. With V trimmed by 3 bases and J by 5 bases, 6 bases remained unmatched. CDR1 is SGHTA, CDR2 FQGTGA, per germline. CDR3 length: 15 amino acids. CDR3: CASSFGRGGRDTQYF. Here the CDR3 DNA reads TGTGCCAGCAGCTTCGGGCGGGGGGGCCGAGATACGCAGTATTTT.

This chain links TRBV5-3 with TRBJ1-5; D not certain. TRBV5-3 is an ORF; its function is uncertain. V was shortened by 4 bases and J by 4 bases, with 12 bases between the two germline ends. The CDR3 is 14 amino acids. The CDR3 DNA sequence: TGTGCCAGAAGCCACGGGTTAAGAAATCAGCCCCAGCATTTT. Its translation is CARSHGLRNQPQHF.

The chain carries TRBV28 and TRBJ1-6, with D hard to call. The CDR3 length is 13 residues. CDR1 and CDR2 from the germline V gene are MDHEN and SYDVKM. The V end lost 4 bases, the J end lost 11 bases, and 12 bases lay between the germline ends. The CDR3 nucleotides read TGTGCCAGCAGTTCTCCAGGTTTGCCACCCCTCCACTTT. This codes for CASSSPGLPPLHF.

The V and J genes are TRBV6-5 and TRBJ1-2; 7 bases align to TRBD1. V shed 6 bases, J shed 7 bases, and the junction held 8 bases outside the gene matches. Germline CDR1 is MNHEY and CDR2 is SVGAGI. This CDR3 is built from 13 residues. CDR3: CASRGSGGSGYTF. The CDR3 DNA is TGTGCCAGCAGAGGTTCAGGGGGAAGTGGCTACACCTTC.

This clone was detected only a few times. V and J are TRBV9 and TRBJ2-7; TRBD2 aligns across 16 bases. Germline trimming cut 3 bases from V and 3 bases from J; bases unmatched to any gene: 12. Germline V CDR1 and CDR2: SGDLS, YYNGEE. The CDR3 covers 19 residues. CDR3 sequence reads: CASSARPGLAGGPHYEQYF. In DNA form, the CDR3 reads TGTGCCAGCAGCGCAAGGCCGGGACTAGCGGGAGGGCCTCACTACGAGCAGTACTTC. Looking up the rest from reference TRBV9 and TRBJ2-7 gives the full variable domain: DSGVTQTPKHLITATGQRVTLRCSPRSGDLSVYWYQQSLDQGLQFLIQYYNGEERAKGNILERFSAQQFPDLHSELNLSSLELGDSALYFCASSARPGLAGGPHYEQYFGPGTRLTVT.

The CDR3 nucleotides read TGTGCCAGCAGTTGGCACCCGTATAGCAATCAGCCCCAGCATTTT. It is translated as CASSWHPYSNQPQHF. The gene calls are TRBV28 and TRBJ1-5, with D unresolved. Germline V gene lookup returns CDR1 MDHEN and CDR2 SYDVKM. The CDR3 spans 15 residues. Trimming took off 4 bases at V and 0 bases at J, with 10 bases between the two ends. The full variable domain, with the rest looked up from reference TRBV28 and TRBJ1-5, is DVKVTQSSRYLVKRTGEKVFLECVQDMDHENMFWYRQDPGLGLRLIYFSYDVKMKEKGDIPEGYSVSREKKERFSLILESASTNQTSMYLCASSWHPYSNQPQHFGDGTRLSIL.

The chain joins TRBV19 to TRBJ1-1; D is ambiguous. This CDR3 comprises 12 residues. The germline CDR1 and CDR2 sequences are LNHDA and SQIVND (reference sequence). Trimming removed 6 bases at V and 1 base at J, with 6 bases between. The CDR3 protein is CASSQRNTEAFF. CDR3 sequence (DNA): TGTGCCAGTAGCCAGCGGAACACTGAAGCTTTCTTT.

The genes are TRBV7-2 and TRBJ2-1, with 13 bases lining up with TRBD2. The CDR3 spans 16 residues. V shed 4 bases, J shed 5 bases, and the junction held 5 bases outside the gene matches. The V gene's germline CDR1 is SGHTA and CDR2 FQGNSA. The CDR3 coding sequence is TGTGCCAGCAGCTCCTTCGGACTAGCGGGAGACAATGAGCAGTTCTTC. The encoded protein is CASSSFGLAGDNEQFF.

The chain couples TRBV29-1 to TRBJ2-1, with D tentatively TRBD1 (5 bases). The CDR3 has 14 amino acids. CDR1 and CDR2 from the germline V gene are SQVTM and ANQGSEA. Trimming pared 2 bases from V and 8 bases from J, leaving 16 bases between. The CDR3 DNA is TGCAGCGTTGAACCAGGTCAGGGAAACGATGAGCAGTTCTTC. It specifies CSVEPGQGNDEQFF.

This clone was detected only once. This chain connects TRBV3-1 (or the pseudogene TRBV3-2) to TRBJ2-7; 9 nucleotides align to TRBD2. Looked up from germline, CDR1 is LGHDT and CDR2 is YNNKEL (reference sequence). CDR3 size: 15 residues. V trimming: 0 bases; J trimming: 8 bases; junction bases outside the gene matches: 8. DNA of the CDR3: TGTGCCAGCAGCCAAGATGGCGGGGGGGCGCGCAAGCAGTACTTC. It specifies CASSQDGGGARKQYF.

The V and J genes are TRBV5-5 and TRBJ1-5; TRBD1 aligns across 8 bases. Germline values: CDR1 SGHKS, CDR2 YYEKEE (reference sequence). Trimming removed 4 bases from V and 2 bases from J; junction bases left unmatched: 11. This CDR3 comprises 17 residues. CDR3 coding DNA: TGTGCCAGCAGCCAAACACAGGGGGTTAATGGCAATCAGCCCCAGCATTTT. Amino acids: CASSQTQGVNGNQPQHF.

This chain connects TRBV19 to TRBJ1-4; no reliable D call. This CDR3 region has 11 residues. Germline V gene sequence: CDR1 LNHDA, CDR2 SQIVND (reference sequence). V was shortened by 10 bases and J by 8 bases, with 11 bases between the two germline ends. The CDR3 reads CATRGEEKLFF. CDR3 nucleotides: TGTGCCACGCGAGGCGAGGAAAAACTGTTTTTT.

This clone was observed once. V is TRBV28 and J is TRBJ2-1; 10 positions agree with TRBD2. Per the germline V gene, CDR1 is MDHEN and CDR2 is SYDVKM. This CDR3 spans 14 amino acids. V was pared by 4 bases and J by 8 bases, with 5 bases of the junction left unmatched. CDR3 sequence (DNA): TGTGCCAGCAGTTACGGGACTAGCGAGGATGAGCAGTTCTTC. Its protein product is CASSYGTSEDEQFF.

The CDR3: CASSLLAGGLDEQFF. The CDR3 region has the DNA TGTGCCAGCAGCCTACTAGCGGGGGGGCTTGATGAGCAGTTCTTC. The chain recombines TRBV5-6 with TRBJ2-1; TRBD2 agrees at 13 bases. Germline V lookup: CDR1 SGHDT, CDR2 YYEEEE. There are 15 residues in the CDR3. V trimming: 4 bases; J trimming: 8 bases; junction bases outside the gene matches: 6.

The V call is TRBV3-1 (or the pseudogene TRBV3-2), the J call TRBJ2-7; D gene uncertain. Germline CDR1 and CDR2: LGHDT and YNNKEL (reference sequence). Trimming removed 4 bases from V and 0 bases from J, with 13 bases in between. CDR3 length: 15 residues. The CDR3 reads CASSPLAESSYEQYF. For the CDR3, the DNA is TGTGCCAGCAGCCCCCTTGCGGAGAGCTCCTACGAGCAGTACTTC.

This chain connects TRBV5-6 to TRBJ1-6; 9 bases agree with TRBD1. Looked up from germline, CDR1 is SGHDT and CDR2 is YYEEEE. CDR3 length equals 16 residues. After removal of 1 base from V and 14 bases from J, the junction contained 13 bases not matched to a gene. CDR3 DNA sequence: TGTGCCAGCAGCTTGCCCCGACAGGGGGGACGTGGGACCCTCCACTTT. This codes for CASSLPRQGGRGTLHF. Together with reference TRBV5-6 and TRBJ1-6, the CDR3 gives the full variable domain: DAGVTQSPTHLIKTRGQQVTLRCSPKSGHDTVSWYQQALGQGPQFIFQYYEEEERQRGNFPDRFSGHQFPNYSSELNVNALLLGDSALYLCASSLPRQGGRGTLHFGNGTRLTVT.

The CDR3 loop reads CASSLAQGAEYEQYF. CDR3 DNA sequence: TGTGCCAGCAGCTTAGCTCAGGGGGCTGAGTACGAGCAGTACTTC. The chain is built from TRBV7-2 and TRBJ2-7, with 8 bases identical to TRBD1. The CDR3 loop spans 15 amino acids. V shed 0 bases, J shed 4 bases, and the junction held 5 bases outside the gene matches. Germline lookup yields CDR1 SGHTA and CDR2 FQGNSA.

The CDR3 loop reads CSVEDRRGRADRGEQFF. CDR3 bases: TGCAGCGTTGAAGATCGACGGGGGAGAGCCGATCGTGGTGAGCAGTTCTTC. The chain couples TRBV29-1 to TRBJ2-1; TRBD2 might be the D (6 bases). This CDR3 comprises 17 residues. V lost 0 bases, J lost 9 bases, and 24 bases lay in between. Germline CDR1 and CDR2: SQVTM and ANQGSEA.

The chain joins TRBV5-1 to TRBJ2-7; 12 nucleotides align to TRBD1. Germline values: CDR1 SGHRS, CDR2 YFSETQ. The J segment lost 7 bases and the V segment lost 2 bases, leaving 4 bases of the junction unmatched. There are 14 residues in the CDR3. The CDR3 sequence: CASSFGTGGREQYF. CDR3 nucleotides: TGCGCCAGCAGCTTCGGGACAGGGGGCAGGGAGCAGTACTTC.

This clone was detected only once. The same CDR3 arises from other DNA sequences in this sample as well. The rearrangement joins TRBV3-1 (or the pseudogene TRBV3-2) to TRBJ2-7; TRBD2 matches at 10 bases. CDR1 is LGHDT and CDR2 is YNNKEL in the germline V gene (reference sequence). V dropped 4 bases and J dropped 4; count of bases not matched to a gene: 4. The CDR3 runs to 14 residues. The CDR3 sequence is CASSPSGRAYEQYF. The CDR3 DNA is TGTGCCAGCAGCCCGAGCGGGAGGGCGTACGAGCAGTACTTC.

V is TRBV6-5 and J is TRBJ1-2; 9 nucleotides line up with TRBD1. The CDR3 runs 14 residues. J lost 4 bases, V lost 9 bases, and 9 bases had no gene match. Per the germline V gene, CDR1 is MNHEY and CDR2 is SVGAGI. The CDR3 is CASAPDRGVYGYTF. CDR3 nucleotides: TGTGCCAGTGCTCCGGACAGGGGAGTCTATGGCTACACCTTC.